The 4 T cell receptor beta chains given below trace back to one sample, sequenced in a study of regulatory T cells in long-lasting Graves disease. HTBI primers from iRepertoire and Arm-PCR of CDR3 regions yielded the TCR beta libraries. TCRdb used MiXCR to reprocess the multiplex PCR reads, holding one entry per CDR3 protein. The sample lists about 560,000 distinct CDR3 sequences, around 15% occurring once. As for time point: newly diagnosed GD, antithyroid drugs for less than 3 months. There was RNA extracted from PBMCs, and the TCR library was made from it. These data are also associated with another study on T cells in Graves' hyperthyroidism and ophthalmopathy.

The sample consisted of peripheral blood mononuclear cells (PBMCs), taken at new diagnosis, from a patient treated with antithyroid drugs. All receptors derive from a man aged 18 to 35 with Graves disease.

V is TRBV4-1 and J is TRBJ2-1; 9 nucleotides match TRBD2. The V gene's germline CDR1 is MGHRA and CDR2 YSYEKL. With 4 bases clipped from V and 4 bases from J, the junction kept 14 bases outside the gene matches. This CDR3 is 18 amino acids long. CDR3 protein: CASSPQGGVAGEYNEQFF. Written as DNA, the CDR3 is TGCGCCAGCAGCCCCCAAGGGGGTGTAGCGGGAGAATACAATGAGCAGTTCTTC.

The table lists this clonotype with many counts. The rearrangement links TRBV2 to TRBJ2-1, with D unresolved. Trimming shortened V by 3 bases and J by 10 bases, and 13 bases separated the two germline ends. The CDR3 loop spans 13 amino acids. Looked up from germline, CDR1 is SNHLY and CDR2 is FYNNEI. Written as DNA, the CDR3 is TGTGCCAGCAGTGAGATTTGGAAAGGGGAGCAGTTCTTC. Translated: CASSEIWKGEQFF. The variable domain in full, completed from reference TRBV2 and TRBJ2-1, reads EPEVTQTPSHQVTQMGQEVILRCVPISNHLYFYWYRQILGQKVEFLVSFYNNEISEKSEIFDDQFSVERPDGSNFTLKIRSTKLEDSAMYFCASSEIWKGEQFFGPGTRLTVL.

This clonotype has ten or more counts. The V gene is TRBV5-1, the J gene TRBJ1-1, with D perhaps matching TRBD1 (5 bases). Germline V CDR1 and CDR2: SGHRS, YFSETQ. The CDR3 runs to 13 residues. V was trimmed by 5 bases and J by 4 bases, leaving 12 bases between them. The CDR3 reads CASRLGGGTEAFF. CDR3 DNA: TGCGCCAGCAGACTGGGGGGGGGCACTGAAGCTTTCTTT.

Note on this clonotype: Being one base from a much bigger clone, this may be a read error. V usage is TRBV3-1 and J usage is TRBJ2-1; 13 bases fit TRBD2. The CDR3 sequence is 15 residues long. The germline V gene has CDR1 LGHDT and CDR2 YNNKEL (reference sequence). The V gene end was trimmed by 7 bases and the J gene end by 9 bases; junction bases not matched to a gene: 9. CDR3 in amino acids: CASTGLAGANSEQFF. In DNA form, the CDR3 reads TGTGCCAGCACTGGACTAGCGGGAGCCAACAGTGAGCAGTTCTTC.